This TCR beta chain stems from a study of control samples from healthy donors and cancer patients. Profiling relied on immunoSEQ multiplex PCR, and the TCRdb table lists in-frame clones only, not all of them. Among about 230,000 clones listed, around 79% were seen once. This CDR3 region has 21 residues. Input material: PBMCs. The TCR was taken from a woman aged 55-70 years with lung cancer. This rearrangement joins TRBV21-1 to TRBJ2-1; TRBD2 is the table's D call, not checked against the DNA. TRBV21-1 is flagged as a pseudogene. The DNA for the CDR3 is TGTGCCAGCAGCAAATTCCCGGGTAATCTTAGCGGGAGCTTTACCTACAATGAGCAGTTCTTC. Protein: CASSKFPGNLSGSFTYNEQFF.